The present entry profiles one TCR beta chain with its context. The entry originates in a study of Graves' ophthalmopathy and Graves' hyperthyroidism. RNA transcripts were the template, and TCR beta CDR3 regions were amplified from them. The library came from an HTBI-primed first-round RT-PCR and a second-round multiplex PCR. Using its own MiXCR run on the multiplex PCR reads, TCRdb lists one record per CDR3 protein. The sample carries approximately 1.2 million distinct CDR3 sequences, 36% recorded once. The CDR3 covers 14 residues. Germline loops: CDR1 MDHEN, CDR2 SYDVKM. V shed 1 base, J shed 5 bases, and the junction held 5 bases outside the gene matches.

The receptor comes from an adult man with Graves' hyperthyroidism. J is TRBJ2-7 and V is TRBV28, with 7 positions matching TRBD1. Sequencing was performed on peripheral blood or thyroid tissue (not recorded which). The CDR3 DNA reads as TGTGCCAGCAGTTTATCCTCTGGACAGGACGAGCAGTACTTC. Protein: CASSLSSGQDEQYF.